This T cell receptor (beta chain) was observed in a study of cytomegalovirus exposure and HLA in healthy donors. Germline CDR1 reads LNHDA; CDR2 reads SQIVND (reference sequence). V was clipped by 8 bases and J by 1 base, with 12 bases between them. The CDR3 sequence is 14 residues long. The PCR used 60 Vbeta and 13 Jbeta primers. Assay used: immunoSEQ multiplex PCR; TCRdb lists only in-frame clones, some missing. This sample lists 55,000 to 75,000 clones; its ten largest clones have about 4%. The origin of this receptor is a male donor in good health and CMV-seronegative. The chain uses TRBV19 and TRBJ1-3, with D perhaps TRBD1 (5 bases). The sequencing input was PBMCs. DNA for the CDR3: TGTGCCAGTGGGCAGAAGGGGTCTGGAAACACCATATATTTT. Encoded protein: CASGQKGSGNTIYF.